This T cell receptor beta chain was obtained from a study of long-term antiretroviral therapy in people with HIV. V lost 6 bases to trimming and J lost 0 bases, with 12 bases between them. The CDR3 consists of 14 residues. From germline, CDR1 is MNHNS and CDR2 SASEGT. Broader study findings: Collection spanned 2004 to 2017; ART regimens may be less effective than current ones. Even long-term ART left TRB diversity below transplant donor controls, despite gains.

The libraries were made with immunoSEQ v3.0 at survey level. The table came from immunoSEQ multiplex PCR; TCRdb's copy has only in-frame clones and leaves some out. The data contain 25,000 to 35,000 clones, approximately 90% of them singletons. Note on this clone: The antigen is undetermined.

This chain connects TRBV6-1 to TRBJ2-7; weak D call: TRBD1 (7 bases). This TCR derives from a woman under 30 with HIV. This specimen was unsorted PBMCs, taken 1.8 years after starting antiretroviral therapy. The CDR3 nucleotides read TGTGCCAGCAGGCAGGGGGGAACCTCCTACGAGCAGTACTTC. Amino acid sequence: CASRQGGTSYEQYF.